These 21 T cell receptor beta chains were all obtained from the same sample, sequenced in a study of cytomegalovirus exposure and HLA in healthy donors (dated by TCRdb to 2016 to 2017). Library construction relied on the immunoSEQ multiplex PCR assay. A mixture of 60 forward primers for TCR Vbeta segments and 13 reverse primers for TCR Jbeta segments was used in the multiplex PCR. This is the immuneACCESS table as TCRdb keeps it, with only in-frame sequences that have V and J called. A part of the clones is gone; compared with another copy, unresolved V genes explain less than half, and the rest is unexplained. The sample table shows 150,000 or so clones, and around 82% are seen once. 2% to 2.5% of the sample is taken by the ten largest. Sequenced: PBMCs. These receptors all come from a man between 45 and 60 years old in good health and CMV-seronegative.

The chain couples TRBV12-5 to TRBJ2-7; TRBD1 matches at 7 bases. The CDR3 covers 14 residues. CDR1 LGHNT and CDR2 FRNRAP come from the germline V gene. J was trimmed by 0 bases and V by 6 bases; bases with no gene match: 5. CDR3 bases: TGTGCTAGTGGCTCGGGACAGCCCTCCTACGAGCAGTACTTC. Its translation: CASGSGQPSYEQYF.

J is TRBJ1-5 and V is TRBV27, with TRBD1 identical over 8 bases. Per germline, CDR1 MNHEY and CDR2 SMNVEV (reference sequence). Germline trimming cut 5 bases from V and 4 bases from J; bases unmatched to any gene: 7. The length of the CDR3 is 15 residues. This chain's CDR3 is CASSPLGQGNQPQHF. The CDR3 nucleotides read TGTGCCAGCAGTCCGCTCGGACAGGGAAATCAGCCCCAGCATTTT.

The genes are TRBV28 and TRBJ1-2; D is possibly TRBD1 (5 bases). V lost 2 bases, J lost 1 base, and 11 bases lay in between. The CDR3 length is 15 residues. Germline values: CDR1 MDHEN, CDR2 SYDVKM. CDR3 coding DNA: TGTGCCAGCAGTTTAGGCGGGGGTGGTAACTATGGCTACACCTTC. Its translation is CASSLGGGGNYGYTF.

On this clone itself: The junction does not match germline at one end; this may be a read error. The V gene is TRBV6-5, the J gene TRBJ1-2, with TRBD1 identical over 7 bases. Looked up from germline, CDR1 is MNHEY and CDR2 is SVGAGI. CDR3 length: 16 residues. CDR3 protein: CASRYEPGQQNYGYTF. CDR3 DNA: TGTGCCAGCCGTTACGAACCGGGACAGCAAAACTATGGCTACACCTTC.

V is TRBV7-9 and J is TRBJ2-7, with a weak D call TRBD1 (5 bases). Trimming shortened V by 2 bases and J by 3 bases, and 26 bases separated the two germline ends. CDR1 SEHNR and CDR2 FQNEAQ come from the germline V gene (reference sequence). CDR3 length: 19 residues. CDR3 in DNA: TGTGCCAGCAGCTTACTCACCAGGCAGGGCACCTCTTTCAACTACGAGCAGTACTTC. Protein product: CASSLLTRQGTSFNYEQYF.

This chain uses TRBV29-1 with TRBJ2-2; TRBD2 matches at 8 bases. Trimming removed 5 bases from V and 2 bases from J; junction bases left unmatched: 4. There are 14 residues in the CDR3. Looked up from germline, CDR1 is SQVTM and CDR2 is ANQGSEA. This CDR3 reads CSVPSGGNTGELFF. CDR3 DNA sequence: TGCAGCGTTCCCAGCGGGGGCAACACCGGGGAGCTGTTTTTT.

This rearrangement joins TRBV6-1 to TRBJ2-7; no firm D call. The V gene lost 1 base and the J gene lost 3 bases, with 13 bases spanning the gap. The CDR3 loop spans 15 amino acids. The germline CDR1 and CDR2 sequences are MNHNS and SASEGT. The CDR3, as DNA: TGTGCCAGCAGTGAAGGAGGAGCGAAGATCTACGAGCAGTACTTC. This codes for CASSEGGAKIYEQYF.

The V call is TRBV7-2, the J call TRBJ1-3, with 7 bases identical to TRBD1. Germline V CDR1 and CDR2: SGHTA, FQGNSA. J was trimmed by 4 bases and V by 5 bases; bases with no gene match: 11. The CDR3 runs 16 residues. The CDR3: CASSQGSGGKGNTIYF. The CDR3 nucleotides read TGTGCCAGCAGCCAAGGGTCAGGGGGTAAAGGAAACACCATATATTTT.

The chain recombines TRBV25-1 with TRBJ2-1, with 10 bases aligning to TRBD2. Germline CDR1 is MGHDK and CDR2 is SYGVNS. With 4 bases clipped from V and 5 bases from J, the junction kept 5 bases outside the gene matches. The CDR3 length is 15 residues. CDR3 sequence (DNA): TGTGCCAGCAGTGGAGGACTAGCGGTAGACAATGAGCAGTTCTTC. Translated: CASSGGLAVDNEQFF. Full variable domain (outside the CDR3, taken from reference TRBV25-1 and TRBJ2-1): EADIYQTPRYLVIGTGKKITLECSQTMGHDKMYWYQQDPGMELHLIHYSYGVNSTEKGDLSSESTVSRIRTEHFPLTLESARPSHTSQYLCASSGGLAVDNEQFFGPGTRLTVL.

The chain employs TRBV28 and TRBJ2-5, with 9 nucleotides matching TRBD2. There are 18 residues in the CDR3. The germline V gene encodes CDR1 MDHEN and CDR2 SYDVKM. Trimming cost V 2 bases and J 2 bases; bases outside gene matches: 12. CDR3 loop: CASSLPNRASGKQETQYF. DNA for the CDR3: TGTGCCAGCAGTTTACCGAACCGGGCTAGCGGGAAACAAGAGACCCAGTACTTC.

The table lists this clone with a few counts. This rearrangement joins TRBV28 to TRBJ1-6; D unclear. The germline V gene has CDR1 MDHEN and CDR2 SYDVKM. Trimming took off 7 bases at V and 3 bases at J, with 10 bases between the two ends. The CDR3 runs to 14 residues. CDR3 nucleotide sequence: TGTGCCAGCATGATACCGGGCTATAATTCACCCCTCCACTTT. Its protein product is CASMIPGYNSPLHF. Supplemented by reference TRBV28 and TRBJ1-6, the full variable domain reads DVKVTQSSRYLVKRTGEKVFLECVQDMDHENMFWYRQDPGLGLRLIYFSYDVKMKEKGDIPEGYSVSREKKERFSLILESASTNQTSMYLCASMIPGYNSPLHFGNGTRLTVT.

The chain combines TRBV27 with TRBJ2-7, with TRBD2 as a possible D gene (6 bases). Deletions cut 10 bases from V and 5 bases from J, with 18 bases between. Germline values: CDR1 MNHEY, CDR2 SMNVEV (reference sequence). This CDR3 comprises 13 residues. The CDR3 is CATARQGGNEQYF. The CDR3 DNA sequence: TGTGCCACCGCGCGCCAGGGCGGGAACGAGCAGTACTTC.

The rearrangement uses TRBV28 and TRBJ1-1, with D perhaps matching TRBD1 (6 bases). Trimming left V 8 bases short and J 6 bases short, with 13 bases between. In germline, CDR1 is MDHEN, CDR2 SYDVKM. This CDR3 contains 12 residues. The CDR3: CASQVTGAEAFF. In nucleotides, the CDR3 is TGTGCCAGCCAGGTGACAGGTGCTGAAGCTTTCTTT.

The V call is TRBV5-1, the J call TRBJ2-5; D possibly corresponds to TRBD1 (5 bases). CDR1 is SGHRS and CDR2 is YFSETQ in the germline V gene. CDR3 length equals 14 residues. Deletions cut 0 bases from V and 3 bases from J, with 9 bases between. The CDR3 nucleotides read TGCGCCAGCAGCTTGGGACAGCCCAAAGAGACCCAGTACTTC. Protein: CASSLGQPKETQYF.

This clone was observed a few times. The chain joins TRBV29-1 to TRBJ1-2, with TRBD1 identical over 7 bases. Germline values: CDR1 SQVTM, CDR2 ANQGSEA. The CDR3 runs to 13 residues. Unmatched junction bases numbered 9, after V lost 3 bases and J lost 8 bases. The CDR3 DNA sequence: TGCAGCGTTGACGTAGGGGGCGCTAGGGGCTACACCTTC. Its translation is CSVDVGGARGYTF.

Notes on this clone: The junction departs from germline at one end; a sequencing error may be responsible. The same CDR3 arises from other DNA sequences in this sample as well. The gene calls are TRBV9 and TRBJ2-4; D perhaps matches TRBD1 (6 bases). The germline CDR1 and CDR2 sequences are SGDLS and YYNGEE. This CDR3 contains 15 residues. CDR3 nucleotide sequence: TGTGCCAGCAGCGTAGCTACAGGGCTGAGCGACATCCAGTACTTC. Protein: CASSVATGLSDIQYF. Supplemented by reference TRBV9 and TRBJ2-4, the full variable domain reads DSGVTQTPKHLITATGQRVTLRCSPRSGDLSVYWYQQSLDQGLQFLIQYYNGEERAKGNILERFSAQQFPDLHSELNLSSLELGDSALYFCASSVATGLSDIQYFGAGTRLSVL.

The chain combines TRBV5-6 with TRBJ2-3; D unresolved. Germline values: CDR1 SGHDT, CDR2 YYEEEE. CDR3 length: 16 amino acids. V lost 7 bases and J 1 base, leaving 19 bases between the germline ends. The CDR3 reads CASWLERSVGTDTQYF. The CDR3 DNA reads TGTGCCAGCTGGCTAGAAAGGTCTGTGGGCACAGATACGCAGTATTTT.

This clone has a handful of counts. V and J are TRBV11-3 and TRBJ2-7, with 7 bases aligning to TRBD1. This CDR3 region has 14 residues. J gave up 4 bases and V 5 bases, and 8 bases lay outside the gene matches. The germline V gene encodes CDR1 SGHNT and CDR2 YENEEA. CDR3: CASSHPGQLYEQYF. Here the CDR3 DNA reads TGTGCCAGCAGCCATCCGGGACAGCTTTACGAGCAGTACTTC.

The V call is TRBV18, the J call TRBJ1-1, with D perhaps TRBD1 (5 bases). CDR1 is KGHSH and CDR2 is LQKENI in the germline V gene. Trimming cost V 3 bases and J 1 base, with 12 bases left between them. The CDR3 runs 15 residues. CDR3 nucleotides: TGTGCCAGCTCACCCGAGGCAGGGCCGAACACTGAAGCTTTCTTT. Translating it yields CASSPEAGPNTEAFF.

The J gene is TRBJ2-3, the V gene TRBV6-6; possible D gene TRBD1, 5 bases. Per the germline V gene, CDR1 is MNHNY and CDR2 is SVGAGI (reference sequence). V was pared by 5 bases and J by 3 bases, with 15 bases between. The length of the CDR3 is 15 residues. CDR3 sequence reads: CASSPPRQGTDTQYF. As DNA, the CDR3 is TGTGCCAGCAGTCCCCCCCGGCAGGGAACAGATACGCAGTATTTT.

This chain uses TRBV30 with TRBJ1-2, with 12 bases fitting TRBD1. The CDR3 has 14 amino acids. Looked up from germline, CDR1 is GTSNPN and CDR2 is SVGIG (reference sequence). The ends lost 5 bases at V and 8 bases at J; junction bases unmatched: 9. This CDR3 is CAWGTGGAIRGYTF. The DNA for the CDR3 is TGTGCCTGGGGGACAGGGGGCGCAATTCGCGGCTACACCTTC.